This T cell receptor beta chain was documented in a study of cytomegalovirus exposure and HLA in healthy donors. The overall study: From donors who were HLA-typed, an early data release held around 80 million unique TCRs. Notes on the study in general: TCR association rates varied by HLA locus in a later analysis, with DRB1 highest and HLA-C lowest.

V lost 4 bases and J lost 4; bases outside the gene matches: 3. The CDR3 has 14 residues. Germline loops: CDR1 LNHDA, CDR2 SQIVND (reference sequence). This clone was recorded a few times. The antigen is undetermined. PCR was performed using 60 Vbeta and 13 Jbeta primers. Produced via immunoSEQ multiplex PCR; TCRdb's table is partial and in-frame only. The sample shows 95,000 to 150,000 clones, about 75% of them seen only once. V is TRBV19 and J is TRBJ2-3; 9 nucleotides line up with TRBD1. Sequencing was carried out using PBMCs. This TCR came from a man aged 55 to 69 in good health and CMV-seropositive. The CDR3 bases are TGTGCCAGTAGTACCTGGGACAGGGCAGATACGCAGTATTTT. Protein sequence: CASSTWDRADTQYF.